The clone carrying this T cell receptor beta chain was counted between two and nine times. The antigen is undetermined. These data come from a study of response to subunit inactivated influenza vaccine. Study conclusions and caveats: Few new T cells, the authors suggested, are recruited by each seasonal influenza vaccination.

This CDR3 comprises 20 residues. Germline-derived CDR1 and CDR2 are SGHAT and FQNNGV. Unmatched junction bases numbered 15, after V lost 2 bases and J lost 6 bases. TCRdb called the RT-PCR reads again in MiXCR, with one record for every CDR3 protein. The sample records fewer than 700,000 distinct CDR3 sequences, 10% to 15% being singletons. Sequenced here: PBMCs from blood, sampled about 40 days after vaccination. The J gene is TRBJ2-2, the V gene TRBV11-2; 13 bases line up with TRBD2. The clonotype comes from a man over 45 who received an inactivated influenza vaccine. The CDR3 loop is CASSLFQLRGLAGVAGELFF. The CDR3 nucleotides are TGTGCCAGCAGCTTATTCCAGCTCAGAGGACTAGCGGGAGTCGCCGGGGAGCTGTTTTTT. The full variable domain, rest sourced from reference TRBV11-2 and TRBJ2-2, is EAGVAQSPRYKIIEKRQSVAFWCNPISGHATLYWYQQILGQGPKLLIQFQNNGVVDDSQLPKDRFSAERLKGVDSTLKIQPAKLEDSAVYLCASSLFQLRGLAGVAGELFFGEGSRLTVL.